This T cell receptor (beta chain) originates from a study of blood T cell repertoires in COVID-19. TCRdb's copy holds only in-frame clones and misses some; the assay was immunoSEQ multiplex PCR. In the table there are around 100,000 clones, 85% to 90% of which are singletons. This CDR3 is built from 13 residues. Trimming stripped 4 bases from V and 1 base from J, with 10 bases between. Germline loops: CDR1 SQVTM, CDR2 ANQGSEA. Sequenced sample: peripheral blood. The chain recombines TRBV29-1 with TRBJ2-5; possible D gene TRBD1, 6 bases. This receptor was obtained from a human donor in a cohort sampled during active COVID-19. The CDR3 DNA follows: TGCAGCGTTGCCCGGGACACCCAAGAGACCCAGTACTTC. This encodes CSVARDTQETQYF.